What follows are 17 T cell receptor beta chains derived from one specimen sequenced in a study of blood T cell repertoires in COVID-19. Sequencing was performed with immunoSEQ multiplex PCR; in TCRdb, only in-frame clones are kept and a portion is missing. This repertoire shows more than 110,000 clones, approximately 85% found once; its top ten account for about 4%. The sequencing sample was made of peripheral blood. Receptors originate from an elderly woman with acute or convalescent COVID-19.

Only a few counts were recorded for this clone. The rearrangement uses TRBV28 and TRBJ2-1, with D possibly being TRBD2 (7 bases). The V gene lost 2 bases and the J gene lost 12 bases, with 11 bases spanning the gap. Germline V gene data show CDR1 as MDHEN and CDR2 as SYDVKM. The CDR3 extends over 12 amino acids. In nucleotides, the CDR3 is TGTGCCAGCAGTTTAGGGGGGGGCGCGCAGTTCTTC. This sequence encodes CASSLGGGAQFF.

The chain links TRBV7-9 to TRBJ2-7; 13 bases map to TRBD2. The CDR3 sequence is 17 residues long. Germline lookup yields CDR1 SEHNR and CDR2 FQNEAQ (reference sequence). Trimming cost V 5 bases and J 6 bases; bases outside gene matches: 13. The CDR3 region has the DNA TGTGCCAGCAGCCCTATTAGCGGACTAGCGGGAGATCCCGAGCAGTACTTC. Translation: CASSPISGLAGDPEQYF.

The chain uses TRBV11-1 and TRBJ2-5; D unclear. Trimming removed 5 bases from V and 4 bases from J, with 11 bases in between. The CDR3 runs 13 residues. Per germline, CDR1 SGHAT and CDR2 FQDESV (reference sequence). CDR3 sequence: CASSPDLAETQYF. The CDR3, as DNA: TGTGCCAGCAGCCCAGATTTAGCAGAGACCCAGTACTTC.

This chain uses TRBV5-1 with TRBJ2-3, with D perhaps TRBD1 (7 bases). Per germline, CDR1 SGHRS and CDR2 YFSETQ. The CDR3 totals 15 residues. Trimming removed 4 bases at V and 3 bases at J, with 15 bases between. CDR3 amino acids: CASSVPQGRTDTQYF. In nucleotides, the CDR3 is TGCGCCAGCAGCGTCCCACAGGGGAGGACAGATACGCAGTATTTT.

The chain has TRBV5-5 and TRBJ2-7, with 9 bases that match TRBD2. The CDR3 consists of 15 residues. Trimming at V came to 0 bases and at J to 2 bases, leaving 3 bases not matched to a gene. Germline V gene lookup returns CDR1 SGHKS and CDR2 YYEKEE (reference sequence). The CDR3 protein is CASSLGLAEAYEQYF. In DNA, the CDR3 is TGTGCCAGCAGCTTGGGACTAGCGGAGGCCTACGAGCAGTACTTC.

This chain uses TRBV30 with TRBJ1-2; no clear D gene. V gave up 3 bases and J gave up 8 bases, with 10 bases separating them. The CDR3 is 11 residues long. From germline, CDR1 is GTSNPN and CDR2 SVGIG (reference sequence). The CDR3 loop is CAWSESLGYTF. The CDR3 DNA reads as TGTGCCTGGAGCGAATCCCTAGGCTACACCTTC.

V gene TRBV11-3 combines with J gene TRBJ2-7; 9 nucleotides align to TRBD2. Germline CDR1 and CDR2: SGHNT and YENEEA. J gave up 0 bases and V 3 bases, and 0 bases lay outside the gene matches. The CDR3 runs 14 residues. DNA for the CDR3: TGTGCCAGCAGCTTTAGCGGGAGCTCCTACGAGCAGTACTTC. Residues: CASSFSGSSYEQYF.

V gene TRBV7-2 combines with J gene TRBJ2-1; 10 nucleotides align to TRBD2. The CDR3 spans 15 residues. V was pared by 3 bases and J by 3 bases, with 2 bases of the junction left unmatched. Germline CDR1 is SGHTA and CDR2 is FQGNSA. CDR3 nucleotide sequence: TGTGCCAGCAGCTTGCAGCGGGGGGGCTACAATGAGCAGTTCTTC. This gives the protein CASSLQRGGYNEQFF. Full variable domain (missing parts from reference TRBV7-2 and TRBJ2-1): GAGVSQSPSNKVTEKGKDVELRCDPISGHTALYWYRQSLGQGLEFLIYFQGNSAPDKSGLPSDRFSAERTGGSVSTLTIQRTQQEDSAVYLCASSLQRGGYNEQFFGPGTRLTVL.

The chain has TRBV7-6 and TRBJ1-1, with 10 nucleotides matching TRBD1. The trim removed 2 bases at V and 1 base at J, leaving 7 bases unmatched. Germline V lookup: CDR1 SGHVS, CDR2 FNYEAQ. The CDR3 runs to 17 residues. Here the CDR3 DNA reads TGTGCCAGCAGCTTACCCGAGTGGACAGGGGGGAACACTGAAGCTTTCTTT. Its translation: CASSLPEWTGGNTEAFF.

Only a few counts were recorded for this clone. The genes are TRBV4-1 and TRBJ1-2, with 9 bases aligning to TRBD1. This CDR3 contains 16 residues. CDR1 and CDR2 from the germline V gene are MGHRA and YSYEKL. V lost 1 base to trimming and J lost 4 bases; unmatched junction nucleotides: 7. The CDR3 sequence: CASSQGRDRVSYGYTF. The CDR3 nucleotides are TGCGCCAGCAGCCAAGGCCGGGACAGGGTCTCCTATGGCTACACCTTC.

This clone was recorded only once. CDR3 residues: CASSQDQGYYEQYF. The CDR3 DNA sequence: TGTGCCAGCAGCCAAGATCAGGGCTACTACGAGCAGTACTTC. V gene TRBV14 combines with J gene TRBJ2-7; D possibly corresponds to TRBD1 (5 bases). The ends were cut back, 0 bases at V and 3 bases at J, with 9 bases in the middle. The CDR3 loop spans 14 amino acids. The germline V gene has CDR1 SGHDN and CDR2 FVKESK.

V usage is TRBV13 and J usage is TRBJ2-7; TRBD2 aligns across 7 bases. The V and J ends lost 2 bases and 6 bases, in that order; junction bases with no gene match: 13. The CDR3 sequence is 16 residues long. Germline CDR1 reads PRHDT; CDR2 reads FYEKMQ (reference sequence). The chain's CDR3 is CASSLTLGTSGGEQYF. The CDR3 coding sequence is TGTGCCAGCAGCTTAACTTTGGGGACCTCGGGGGGCGAGCAGTACTTC. Filled out from reference TRBV13 and TRBJ2-7, the complete variable domain reads AAGVIQSPRHLIKEKRETATLKCYPIPRHDTVYWYQQGPGQDPQFLISFYEKMQSDKGSIPDRFSAQQFSDYHSELNMSSLELGDSALYFCASSLTLGTSGGEQYFGPGTRLTVT.

The V call is TRBV10-2, the J call TRBJ1-3; D is possibly TRBD1 (5 bases). V was clipped by 7 bases and J by 2 bases, with 18 bases between them. Germline V CDR1 and CDR2: WSHSY, SAAADI. There are 16 residues in the CDR3. The CDR3 nucleotides read TGCGCCAGCACAGGGACTCACGCGCTGACTGGAAACACCATATATTTT. Encoded protein: CASTGTHALTGNTIYF.

The V and J genes are TRBV5-6 and TRBJ1-1, with D hard to call. This CDR3 has 14 residues. V was clipped by 7 bases and J by 4 bases, with 17 bases between them. Germline loops: CDR1 SGHDT, CDR2 YYEEEE. CDR3 DNA: TGTGCCAGCCAGAATAGATGGGCGGGCACTGAAGCTTTCTTT. It codes for CASQNRWAGTEAFF.

The rearrangement uses TRBV11-2 and TRBJ2-7, with 9 nucleotides matching TRBD1. Germline assignment: CDR1 SGHAT and CDR2 FQNNGV. V was pared by 3 bases and J by 2 bases, with 2 bases of the junction left unmatched. The CDR3 is 14 amino acids. CDR3: CASSFGTGTYEQYF. CDR3 nucleotides: TGTGCCAGCAGCTTTGGGACAGGGACCTACGAGCAGTACTTC.

The chain is built from TRBV29-1 and TRBJ2-7, with a tentative D call TRBD2 (5 bases). This CDR3 has 12 residues. Germline V gives CDR1 SQVTM, CDR2 ANQGSEA. Trimming removed 6 bases at V and 3 bases at J, with 12 bases between. Written as DNA, the CDR3 is TGCAGCGTCATCACGGGGAGCTACGAGCAGTACTTC. This encodes CSVITGSYEQYF.

The chain links TRBV28 to TRBJ1-6, with 10 bases matching TRBD1. The CDR3 contains 22 residues. The germline gives CDR1 MDHEN, CDR2 SYDVKM. The V and J ends lost 1 base and 2 bases, in that order; junction bases with no gene match: 17. CDR3 nucleotides: TGTGCCAGCAGTTTATCGGTTTTCGGGACAGGGGAAAATTTGACCTATAATTCACCCCTCCACTTT. This sequence encodes CASSLSVFGTGENLTYNSPLHF. The full variable domain, in which reference TRBV28 and TRBJ1-6 provide the parts outside the CDR3, is DVKVTQSSRYLVKRTGEKVFLECVQDMDHENMFWYRQDPGLGLRLIYFSYDVKMKEKGDIPEGYSVSREKKERFSLILESASTNQTSMYLCASSLSVFGTGENLTYNSPLHFGNGTRLTVT.